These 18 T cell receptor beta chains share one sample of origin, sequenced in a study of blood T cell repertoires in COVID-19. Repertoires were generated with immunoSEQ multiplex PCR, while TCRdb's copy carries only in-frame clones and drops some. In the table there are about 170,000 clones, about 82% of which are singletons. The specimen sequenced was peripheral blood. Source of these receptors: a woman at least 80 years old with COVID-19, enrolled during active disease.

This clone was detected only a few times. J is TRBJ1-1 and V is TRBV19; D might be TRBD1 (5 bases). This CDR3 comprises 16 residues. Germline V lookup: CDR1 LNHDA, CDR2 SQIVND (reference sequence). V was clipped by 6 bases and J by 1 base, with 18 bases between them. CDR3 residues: CASRFGGRRGNTEAFF. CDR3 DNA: TGTGCCAGTAGGTTCGGGGGTCGAAGAGGGAACACTGAAGCTTTCTTT.

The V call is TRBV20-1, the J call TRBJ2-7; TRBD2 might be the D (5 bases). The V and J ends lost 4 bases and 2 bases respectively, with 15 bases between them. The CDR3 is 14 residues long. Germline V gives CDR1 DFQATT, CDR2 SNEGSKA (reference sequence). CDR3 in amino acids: CSANDGLGAYEQYF. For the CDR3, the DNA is TGCAGTGCTAATGACGGACTTGGGGCCTACGAGCAGTACTTC.

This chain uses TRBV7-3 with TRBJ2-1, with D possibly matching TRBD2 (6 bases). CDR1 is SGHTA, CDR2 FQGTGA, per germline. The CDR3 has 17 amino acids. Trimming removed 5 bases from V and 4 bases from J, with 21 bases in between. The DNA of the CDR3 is TGTGCCAGCAGCCTCCTGGGTTCGAGTGGGGGGTACAATGAGCAGTTCTTC. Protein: CASSLLGSSGGYNEQFF.

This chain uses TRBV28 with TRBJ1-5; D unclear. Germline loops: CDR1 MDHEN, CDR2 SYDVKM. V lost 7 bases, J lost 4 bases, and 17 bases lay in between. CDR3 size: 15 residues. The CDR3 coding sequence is TGTGCCAGCACCACAGTCGACGGCCTAAATCAGCCCCAGCATTTT. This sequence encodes CASTTVDGLNQPQHF.

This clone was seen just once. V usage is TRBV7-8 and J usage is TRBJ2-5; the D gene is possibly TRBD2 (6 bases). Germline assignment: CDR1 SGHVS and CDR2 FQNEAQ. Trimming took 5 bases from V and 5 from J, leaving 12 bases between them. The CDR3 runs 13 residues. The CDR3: CASSAGGFETQYF. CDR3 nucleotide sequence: TGTGCCAGCAGCGCCGGGGGTTTCGAGACCCAGTACTTC.

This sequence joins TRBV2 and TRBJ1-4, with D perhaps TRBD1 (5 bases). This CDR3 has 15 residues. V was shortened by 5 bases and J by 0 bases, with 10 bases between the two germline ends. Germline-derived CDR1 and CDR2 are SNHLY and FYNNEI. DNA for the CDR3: TGTGCCAGCAGTCCTACAGGCTCAACTAATGAAAAACTGTTTTTT. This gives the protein CASSPTGSTNEKLFF.

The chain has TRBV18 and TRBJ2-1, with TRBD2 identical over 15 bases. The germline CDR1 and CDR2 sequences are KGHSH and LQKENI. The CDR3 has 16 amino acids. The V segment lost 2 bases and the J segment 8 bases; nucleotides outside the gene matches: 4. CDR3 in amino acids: CASSPGLAGGLDEQFF. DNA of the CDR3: TGTGCCAGCTCACCAGGACTAGCGGGAGGGTTGGATGAGCAGTTCTTC.

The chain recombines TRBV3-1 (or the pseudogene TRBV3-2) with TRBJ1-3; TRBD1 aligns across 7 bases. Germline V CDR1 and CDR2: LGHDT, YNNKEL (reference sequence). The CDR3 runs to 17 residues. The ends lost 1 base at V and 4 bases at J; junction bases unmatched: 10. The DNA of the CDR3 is TGTGCCAGCAGCCAAGTAGAGTCTGGGGACAGCGGAAACACCATATATTTT. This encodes CASSQVESGDSGNTIYF.

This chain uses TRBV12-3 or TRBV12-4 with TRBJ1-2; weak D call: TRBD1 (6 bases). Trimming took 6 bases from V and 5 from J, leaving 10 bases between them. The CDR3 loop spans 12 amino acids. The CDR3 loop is CASSQTGYGYTF. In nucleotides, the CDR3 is TGTGCCAGCAGCCAAACAGGGTATGGCTACACCTTC.

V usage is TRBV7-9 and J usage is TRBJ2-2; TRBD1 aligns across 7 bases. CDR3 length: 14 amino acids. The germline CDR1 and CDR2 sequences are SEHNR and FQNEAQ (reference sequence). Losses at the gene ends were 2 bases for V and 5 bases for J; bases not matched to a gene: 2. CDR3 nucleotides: TGTGCCAGCAGCTTAACAGGGGAAACCGGGGAGCTGTTTTTT. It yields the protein CASSLTGETGELFF.

CDR3 DNA: TGTGCCAGCAGCTTGGGGCCGAAAACAGATACGCAGTATTTT. Protein: CASSLGPKTDTQYF. The genes are TRBV11-3 and TRBJ2-3; tentative D call: TRBD1 (5 bases). Germline V gene lookup returns CDR1 SGHNT and CDR2 YENEEA. The CDR3 has 14 amino acids. The V end was cut by 3 bases, the J end by 3 bases, with 10 bases between. The complete variable domain, with remaining parts taken from reference TRBV11-3 and TRBJ2-3, reads EAGVVQSPRYKIIEKKQPVAFWCNPISGHNTLYWYLQNLGQGPELLIRYENEEAVDDSQLPKDRFSAERLKGVDSTLKIQPAELGDSAVYLCASSLGPKTDTQYFGPGTRLTVL.

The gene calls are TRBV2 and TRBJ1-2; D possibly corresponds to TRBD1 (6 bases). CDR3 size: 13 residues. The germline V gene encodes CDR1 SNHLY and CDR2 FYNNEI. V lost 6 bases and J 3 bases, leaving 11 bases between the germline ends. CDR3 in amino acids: CASSYGQHYGYTF. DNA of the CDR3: TGTGCCAGCAGCTACGGACAGCACTATGGCTACACCTTC.

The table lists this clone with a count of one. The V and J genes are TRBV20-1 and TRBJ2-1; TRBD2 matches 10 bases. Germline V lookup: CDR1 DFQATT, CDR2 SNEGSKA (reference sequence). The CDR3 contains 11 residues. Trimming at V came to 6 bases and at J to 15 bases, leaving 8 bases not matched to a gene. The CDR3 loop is CSAHSGGSRFF. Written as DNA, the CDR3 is TGCAGTGCCCATAGCGGGGGGAGTCGGTTCTTC.

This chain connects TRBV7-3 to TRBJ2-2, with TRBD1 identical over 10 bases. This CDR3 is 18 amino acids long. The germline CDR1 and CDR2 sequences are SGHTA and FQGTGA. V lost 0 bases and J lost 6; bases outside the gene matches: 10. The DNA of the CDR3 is TGTGCCAGCAGCTTAACGTCCCTGACAGGGGGCATAGCCGGGGAGCTGTTTTTT. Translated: CASSLTSLTGGIAGELFF.

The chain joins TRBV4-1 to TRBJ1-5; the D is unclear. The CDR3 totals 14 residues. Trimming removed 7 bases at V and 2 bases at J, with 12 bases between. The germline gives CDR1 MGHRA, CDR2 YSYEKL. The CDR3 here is CASMREWGNQPQHF. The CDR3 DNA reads TGCGCCAGCATGAGGGAGTGGGGCAATCAGCCCCAGCATTTT.

CDR3 residues: CASSTTGSGSNQPQHF. As DNA, the CDR3 is TGTGCCAGTAGTACCACAGGGAGTGGAAGCAATCAGCCCCAGCATTTT. V is TRBV19 and J is TRBJ1-5; maybe TRBD1 (6 bases). This CDR3 is built from 16 residues. Trimming stripped 4 bases from V and 1 base from J, with 14 bases between. In germline, CDR1 is LNHDA, CDR2 SQIVND (reference sequence).

The CDR3 spells CASSFSGRGGILDTQYF. For the CDR3, the DNA is TGTGCCAGCAGCTTTAGCGGTCGGGGGGGCATTTTGGATACGCAGTATTTT. The chain couples TRBV7-6 to TRBJ2-3, with 8 bases matching TRBD2. The ends lost 3 bases at V and 6 bases at J; junction bases unmatched: 14. CDR1 SGHVS and CDR2 FNYEAQ come from the germline V gene. The CDR3 runs to 17 residues. The variable domain in full, with the rest retrieved from reference TRBV7-6 and TRBJ2-3, is GAGVSQSPRYKVTKRGQDVALRCDPISGHVSLYWYRQALGQGPEFLTYFNYEAQQDKSGLPNDRFSAERPEGSISTLTIQRTEQRDSAMYRCASSFSGRGGILDTQYFGPGTRLTVL.

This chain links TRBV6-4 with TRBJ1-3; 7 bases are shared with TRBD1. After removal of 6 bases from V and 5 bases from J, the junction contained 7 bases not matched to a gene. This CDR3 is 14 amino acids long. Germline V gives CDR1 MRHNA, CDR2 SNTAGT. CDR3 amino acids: CASSRRGARNTIYF. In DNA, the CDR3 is TGTGCCAGCAGCCGCAGGGGGGCTAGAAACACCATATATTTT.